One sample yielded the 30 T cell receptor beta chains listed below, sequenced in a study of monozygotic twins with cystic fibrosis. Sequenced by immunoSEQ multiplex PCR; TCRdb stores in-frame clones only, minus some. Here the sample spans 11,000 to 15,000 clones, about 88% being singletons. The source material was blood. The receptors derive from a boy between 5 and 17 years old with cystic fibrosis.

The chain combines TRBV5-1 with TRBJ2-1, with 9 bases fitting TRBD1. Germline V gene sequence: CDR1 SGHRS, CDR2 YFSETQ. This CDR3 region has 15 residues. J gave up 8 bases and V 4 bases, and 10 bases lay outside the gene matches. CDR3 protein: CASSPVARTGDEQFF. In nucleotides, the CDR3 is TGCGCCAGCAGCCCAGTTGCCCGGACAGGGGATGAGCAGTTCTTC.

The CDR3 DNA sequence: TGTGCCAGCAGCTTCCGGGGTACCGATGGCTACACCTTC. Protein product: CASSFRGTDGYTF. This sequence joins TRBV7-9 and TRBJ1-2, with no clear D. The CDR3 is 13 amino acids. The germline V gene has CDR1 SEHNR and CDR2 FQNEAQ (reference sequence). V lost 3 bases to trimming and J lost 6 bases, with 11 bases between them.

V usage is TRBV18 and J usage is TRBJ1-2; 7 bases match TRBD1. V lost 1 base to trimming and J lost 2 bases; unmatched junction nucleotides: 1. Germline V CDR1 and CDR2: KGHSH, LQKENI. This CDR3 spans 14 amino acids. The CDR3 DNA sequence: TGTGCCAGCTCACCACAGGACAGGAACTATGGCTACACCTTC. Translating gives CASSPQDRNYGYTF.

The CDR3 nucleotides are TGTGCCACCAGCCCAGGGACATATAGCAATCAGCCCCAGCATTTT. Translating it yields CATSPGTYSNQPQHF. The chain employs TRBV15 and TRBJ1-5; TRBD1 is a possible D gene (6 bases). Germline V gene data show CDR1 as LNHNV and CDR2 as YYDKDF (reference sequence). CDR3 length equals 15 residues. V was cut by 5 bases and J by 0 bases, with 11 bases left in between.

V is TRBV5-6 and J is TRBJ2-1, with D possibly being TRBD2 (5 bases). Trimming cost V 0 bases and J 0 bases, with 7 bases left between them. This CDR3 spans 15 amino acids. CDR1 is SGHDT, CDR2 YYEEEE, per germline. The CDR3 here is CASSLVGSSYNEQFF. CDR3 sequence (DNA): TGTGCCAGCAGCTTGGTGGGGAGCTCCTACAATGAGCAGTTCTTC.

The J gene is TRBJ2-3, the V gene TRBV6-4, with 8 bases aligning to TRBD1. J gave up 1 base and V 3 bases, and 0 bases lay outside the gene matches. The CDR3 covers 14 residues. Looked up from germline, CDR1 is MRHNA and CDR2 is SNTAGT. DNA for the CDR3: TGTGCCAGCAGTGAGACAGGGGGCACAGATACGCAGTATTTT. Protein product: CASSETGGTDTQYF.

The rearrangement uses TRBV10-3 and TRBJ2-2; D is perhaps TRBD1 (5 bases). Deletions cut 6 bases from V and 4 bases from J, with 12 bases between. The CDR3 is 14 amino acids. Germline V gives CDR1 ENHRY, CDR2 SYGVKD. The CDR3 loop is CAISADSSTGELFF. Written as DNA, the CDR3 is TGTGCCATCAGCGCAGACAGCTCCACCGGGGAGCTGTTTTTT.

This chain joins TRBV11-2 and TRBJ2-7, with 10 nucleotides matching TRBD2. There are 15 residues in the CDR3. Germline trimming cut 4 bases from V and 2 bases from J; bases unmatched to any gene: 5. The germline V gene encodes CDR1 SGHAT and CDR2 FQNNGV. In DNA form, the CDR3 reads TGTGCCAGCAGCTGGGGGACTAGCGAGACCTACGAGCAGTACTTC. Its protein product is CASSWGTSETYEQYF.

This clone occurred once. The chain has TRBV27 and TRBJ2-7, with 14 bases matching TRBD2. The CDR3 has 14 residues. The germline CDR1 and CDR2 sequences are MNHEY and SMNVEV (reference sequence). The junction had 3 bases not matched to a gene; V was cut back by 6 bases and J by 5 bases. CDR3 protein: CASRLGLAGDEQYF. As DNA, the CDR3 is TGTGCCAGCAGGCTGGGACTAGCGGGAGACGAGCAGTACTTC.

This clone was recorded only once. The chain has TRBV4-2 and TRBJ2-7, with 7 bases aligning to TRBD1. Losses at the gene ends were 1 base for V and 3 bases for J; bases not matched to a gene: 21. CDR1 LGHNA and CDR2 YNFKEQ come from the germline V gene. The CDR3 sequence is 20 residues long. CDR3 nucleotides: TGTGCCAGCAGCCAAGCCCACGTGAGGTCCAGGACAGGCAGTTTCTACGAGCAGTACTTC. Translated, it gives CASSQAHVRSRTGSFYEQYF.

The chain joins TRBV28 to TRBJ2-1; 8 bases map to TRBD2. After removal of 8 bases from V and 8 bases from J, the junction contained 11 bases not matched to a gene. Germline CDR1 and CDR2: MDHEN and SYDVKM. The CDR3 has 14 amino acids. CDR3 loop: CASGGLAGLDEQFF. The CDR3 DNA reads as TGTGCCAGCGGGGGATTAGCGGGATTGGATGAGCAGTTCTTC.

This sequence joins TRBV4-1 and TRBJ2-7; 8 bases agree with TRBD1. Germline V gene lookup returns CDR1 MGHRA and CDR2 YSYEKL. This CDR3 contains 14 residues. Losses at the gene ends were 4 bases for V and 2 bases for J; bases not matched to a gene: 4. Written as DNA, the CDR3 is TGCGCCAGCAGCCCACTACAGGGGGCCTACGAGCAGTACTTC. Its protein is CASSPLQGAYEQYF.

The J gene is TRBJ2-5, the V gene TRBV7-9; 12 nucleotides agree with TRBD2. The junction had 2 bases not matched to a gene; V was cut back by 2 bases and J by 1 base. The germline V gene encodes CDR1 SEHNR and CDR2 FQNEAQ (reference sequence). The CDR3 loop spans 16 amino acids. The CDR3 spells CASSLKLAGGQETQYF. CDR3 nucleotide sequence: TGTGCCAGCAGCTTAAAACTAGCGGGGGGCCAAGAGACCCAGTACTTC.

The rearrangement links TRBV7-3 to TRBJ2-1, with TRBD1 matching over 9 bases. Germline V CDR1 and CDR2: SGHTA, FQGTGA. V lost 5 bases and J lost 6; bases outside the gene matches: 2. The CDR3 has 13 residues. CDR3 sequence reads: CASSPTGGNEQFF. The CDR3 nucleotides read TGTGCCAGCAGCCCGACAGGGGGCAATGAGCAGTTCTTC.

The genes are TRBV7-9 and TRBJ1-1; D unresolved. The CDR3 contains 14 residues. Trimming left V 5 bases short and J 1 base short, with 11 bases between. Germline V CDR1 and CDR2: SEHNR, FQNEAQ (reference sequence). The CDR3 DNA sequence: TGTGCCAGCAGCCCCCCCGTATGGAACACTGAAGCTTTCTTT. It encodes CASSPPVWNTEAFF.

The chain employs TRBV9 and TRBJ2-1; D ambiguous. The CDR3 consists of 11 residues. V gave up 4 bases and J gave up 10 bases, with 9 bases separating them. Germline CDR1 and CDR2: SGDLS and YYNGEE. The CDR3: CASSRDGEQFF. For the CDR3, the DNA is TGTGCCAGCAGCCGCGACGGAGAGCAGTTCTTC.

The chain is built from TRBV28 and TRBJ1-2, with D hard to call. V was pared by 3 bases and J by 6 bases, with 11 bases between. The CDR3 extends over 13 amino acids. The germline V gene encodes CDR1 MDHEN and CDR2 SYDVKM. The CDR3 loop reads CASSFRPPDGYTF. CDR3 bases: TGTGCCAGCAGTTTTCGACCTCCTGATGGCTACACCTTC.

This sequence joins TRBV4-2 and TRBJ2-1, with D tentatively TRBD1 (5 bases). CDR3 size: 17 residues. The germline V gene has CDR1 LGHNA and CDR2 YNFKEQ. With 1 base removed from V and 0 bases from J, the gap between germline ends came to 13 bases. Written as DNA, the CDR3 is TGTGCCAGCAGCCAAGCCGACAGCCTGAGCTCCTACAATGAGCAGTTCTTC. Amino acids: CASSQADSLSSYNEQFF.

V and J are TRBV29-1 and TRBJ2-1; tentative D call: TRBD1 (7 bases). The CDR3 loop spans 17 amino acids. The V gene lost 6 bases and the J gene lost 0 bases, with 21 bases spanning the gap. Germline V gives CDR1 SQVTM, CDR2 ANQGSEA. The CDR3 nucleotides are TGCAGCGTGCAGGGACAGCCCTTCGGGAGCTCCTACAATGAGCAGTTCTTC. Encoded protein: CSVQGQPFGSSYNEQFF.

The CDR3 is CASSGSPASNTEAFF. For the CDR3, the DNA is TGTGCCAGTAGTGGTTCCCCGGCCTCGAACACTGAAGCTTTCTTT. The rearrangement uses TRBV19 and TRBJ1-1; D not resolved. From germline, CDR1 is LNHDA and CDR2 SQIVND (reference sequence). With 5 bases removed from V and 1 base from J, the gap between germline ends came to 14 bases. This CDR3 has 15 amino acids.

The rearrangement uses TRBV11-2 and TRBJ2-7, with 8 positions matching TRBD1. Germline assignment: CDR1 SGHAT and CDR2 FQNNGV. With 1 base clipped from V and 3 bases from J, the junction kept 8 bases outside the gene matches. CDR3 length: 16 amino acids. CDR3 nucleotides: TGTGCCAGCAGCTTAGGCAGGGGGCGCATCTACTACGAGCAGTACTTC. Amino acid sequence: CASSLGRGRIYYEQYF.

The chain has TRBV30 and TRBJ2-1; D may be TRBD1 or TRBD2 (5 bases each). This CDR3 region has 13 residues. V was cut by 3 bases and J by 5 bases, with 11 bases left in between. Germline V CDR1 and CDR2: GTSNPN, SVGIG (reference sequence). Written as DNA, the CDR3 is TGTGCCTGGAGAGGGCGAGGGGACAATGAGCAGTTCTTC. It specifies CAWRGRGDNEQFF.

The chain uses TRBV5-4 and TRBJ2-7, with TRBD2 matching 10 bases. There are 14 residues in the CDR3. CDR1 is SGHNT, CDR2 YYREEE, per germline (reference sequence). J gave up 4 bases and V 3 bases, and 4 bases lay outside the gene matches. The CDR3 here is CASSSGTSEYEQYF. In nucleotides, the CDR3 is TGTGCCAGCAGCTCCGGGACTAGCGAGTACGAGCAGTACTTC.

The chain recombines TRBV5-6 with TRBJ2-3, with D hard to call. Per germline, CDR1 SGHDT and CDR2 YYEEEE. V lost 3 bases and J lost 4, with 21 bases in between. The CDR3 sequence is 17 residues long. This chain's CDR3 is CASSSIYRPYIPDTQYF. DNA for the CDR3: TGTGCCAGCAGCTCAATTTACCGGCCATATATTCCAGATACGCAGTATTTT.

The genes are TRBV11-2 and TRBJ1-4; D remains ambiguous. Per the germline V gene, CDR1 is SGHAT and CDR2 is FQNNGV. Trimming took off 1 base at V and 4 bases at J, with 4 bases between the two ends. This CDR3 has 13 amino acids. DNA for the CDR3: TGTGCCAGCAGCTTAGTGAATAATGAAAAACTGTTTTTT. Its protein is CASSLVNNEKLFF.

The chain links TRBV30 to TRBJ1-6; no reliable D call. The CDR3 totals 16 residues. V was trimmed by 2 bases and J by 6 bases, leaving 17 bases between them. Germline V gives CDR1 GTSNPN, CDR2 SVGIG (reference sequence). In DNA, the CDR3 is TGTGCCTGGAGTTCTTCATTCTGGCGGGCTAATTCACCCCTCCACTTT. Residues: CAWSSSFWRANSPLHF.

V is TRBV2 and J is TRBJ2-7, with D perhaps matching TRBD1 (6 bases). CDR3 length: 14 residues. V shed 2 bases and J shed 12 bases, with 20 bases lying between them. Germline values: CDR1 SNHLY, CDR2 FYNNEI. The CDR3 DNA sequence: TGTGCCAGCAGTGAACCAACAGGGAACCCCGAGTGGTACTTC. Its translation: CASSEPTGNPEWYF.

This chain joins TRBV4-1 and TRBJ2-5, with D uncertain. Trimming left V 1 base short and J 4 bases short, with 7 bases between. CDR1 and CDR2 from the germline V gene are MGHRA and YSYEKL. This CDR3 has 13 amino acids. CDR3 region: CASSQGERETQYF. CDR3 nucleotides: TGCGCCAGCAGCCAAGGGGAACGAGAGACCCAGTACTTC.

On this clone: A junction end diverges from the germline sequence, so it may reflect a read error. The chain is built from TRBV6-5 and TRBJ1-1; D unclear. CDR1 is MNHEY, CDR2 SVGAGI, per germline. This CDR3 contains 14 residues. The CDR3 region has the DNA TGTGCCAGCAGTTACTCAGAGGTCGGGTATAATCGCGACTTT. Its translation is CASSYSEVGYNRDF.

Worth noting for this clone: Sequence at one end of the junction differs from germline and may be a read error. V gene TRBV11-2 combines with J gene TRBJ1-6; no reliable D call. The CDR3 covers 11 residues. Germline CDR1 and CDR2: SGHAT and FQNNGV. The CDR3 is CASSLDQNLYF. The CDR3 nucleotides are TGTGCCAGCAGCTTAGATCAAAACCTTTACTTT.